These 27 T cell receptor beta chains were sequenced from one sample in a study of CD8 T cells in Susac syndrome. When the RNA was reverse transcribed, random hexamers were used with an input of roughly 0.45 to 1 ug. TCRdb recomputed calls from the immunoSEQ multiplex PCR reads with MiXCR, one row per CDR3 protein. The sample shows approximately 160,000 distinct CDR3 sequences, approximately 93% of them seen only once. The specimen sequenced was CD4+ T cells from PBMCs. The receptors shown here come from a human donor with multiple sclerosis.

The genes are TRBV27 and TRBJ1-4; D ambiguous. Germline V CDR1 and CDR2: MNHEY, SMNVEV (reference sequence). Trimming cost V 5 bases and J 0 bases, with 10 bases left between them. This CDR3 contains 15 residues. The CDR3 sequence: CASSPTITTNEKLFF. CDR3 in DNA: TGTGCCAGCAGTCCGACCATAACAACTAATGAAAAACTGTTTTTT.

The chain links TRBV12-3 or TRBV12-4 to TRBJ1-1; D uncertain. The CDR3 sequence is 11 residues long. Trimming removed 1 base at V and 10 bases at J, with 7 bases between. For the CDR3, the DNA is TGTGCCAGCAGTTTAGGGCGGGGAGCTTTCTTT. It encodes CASSLGRGAFF.

The CDR3 bases are TGTGCCAGCAATGGTGGGGGCGGCCGGGAAAAACTGTTTTTT. Residues: CASNGGGGREKLFF. The rearrangement links TRBV5-8 to TRBJ1-4; tentatively, D is TRBD1 (6 bases). Germline assignment: CDR1 SGHTS and CDR2 YDEGEE. V gave up 6 bases and J gave up 8 bases, with 17 bases separating them. There are 14 residues in the CDR3.

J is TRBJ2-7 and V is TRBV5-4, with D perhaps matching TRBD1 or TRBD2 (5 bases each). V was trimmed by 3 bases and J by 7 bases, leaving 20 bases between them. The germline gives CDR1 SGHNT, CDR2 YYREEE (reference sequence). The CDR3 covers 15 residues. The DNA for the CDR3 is TGTGCCAGCAGCTCGGGGTCCGGGGCCCAGGGAGAGCAGTACTTC. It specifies CASSSGSGAQGEQYF. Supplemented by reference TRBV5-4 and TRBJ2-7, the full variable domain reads ETGVTQSPTHLIKTRGQQVTLRCSSQSGHNTVSWYQQALGQGPQFIFQYYREEENGRGNFPPRFSGLQFPNYSSELNVNALELDDSALYLCASSSGSGAQGEQYFGPGTRLTVT.

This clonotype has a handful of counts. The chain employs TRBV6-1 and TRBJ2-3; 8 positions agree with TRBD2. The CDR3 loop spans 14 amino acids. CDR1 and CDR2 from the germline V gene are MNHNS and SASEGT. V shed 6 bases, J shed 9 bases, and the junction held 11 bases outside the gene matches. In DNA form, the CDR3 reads TGTGCCAGCAGCACTCCGGGAGGGGGGATAACGCAGTATTTT. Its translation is CASSTPGGGITQYF.

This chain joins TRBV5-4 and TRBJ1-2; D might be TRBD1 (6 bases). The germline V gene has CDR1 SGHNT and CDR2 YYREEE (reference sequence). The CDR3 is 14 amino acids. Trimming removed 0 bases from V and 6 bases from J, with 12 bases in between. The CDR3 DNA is TGTGCCAGCAGCTTGGCCGGCGGGGGCAATGGCTACACCTTC. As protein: CASSLAGGGNGYTF.

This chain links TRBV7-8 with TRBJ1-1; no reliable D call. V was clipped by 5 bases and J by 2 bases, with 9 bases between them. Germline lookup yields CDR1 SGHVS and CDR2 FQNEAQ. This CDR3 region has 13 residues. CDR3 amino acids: CASSTTVNTEAFF. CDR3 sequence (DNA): TGTGCCAGCAGCACAACAGTAAACACTGAAGCTTTCTTT.

The CDR3 here is CASNLGSAGVGELFF. The CDR3 bases are TGTGCCAGCAACCTGGGTTCCGCGGGAGTCGGGGAGCTGTTTTTT. V is TRBV7-9 and J is TRBJ2-2; 7 bases match TRBD2. V lost 7 bases to trimming and J lost 7 bases; unmatched junction nucleotides: 12. The CDR3 is made up of 15 amino acids. CDR1 and CDR2 from the germline V gene are SEHNR and FQNEAQ (reference sequence).

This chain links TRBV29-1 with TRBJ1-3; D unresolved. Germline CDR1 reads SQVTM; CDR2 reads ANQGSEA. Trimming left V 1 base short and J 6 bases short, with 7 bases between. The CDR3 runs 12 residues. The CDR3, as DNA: TGCAGCGTTGAAGCGCGCGTAAACACCATATATTTT. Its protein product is CSVEARVNTIYF.

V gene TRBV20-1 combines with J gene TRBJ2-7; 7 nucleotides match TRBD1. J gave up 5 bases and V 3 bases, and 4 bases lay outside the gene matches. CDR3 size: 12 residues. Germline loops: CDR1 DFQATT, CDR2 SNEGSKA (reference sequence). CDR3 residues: CSARTDRDEQYF. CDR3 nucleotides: TGCAGTGCTAGGACCGACAGGGACGAGCAGTACTTC.

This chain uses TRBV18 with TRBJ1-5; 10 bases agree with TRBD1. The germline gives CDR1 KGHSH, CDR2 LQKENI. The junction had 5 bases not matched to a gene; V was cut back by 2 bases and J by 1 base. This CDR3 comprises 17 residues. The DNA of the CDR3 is TGTGCCAGCTCACCAGCCAGGACAGGGGGGAGCAATCAGCCCCAGCATTTT. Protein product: CASSPARTGGSNQPQHF. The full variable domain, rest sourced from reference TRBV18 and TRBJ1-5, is NAGVMQNPRHLVRRRGQEARLRCSPMKGHSHVYWYRQLPEEGLKFMVYLQKENIIDESGMPKERFSAEFPKEGPSILRIQQVVRGDSAAYFCASSPARTGGSNQPQHFGDGTRLSIL.

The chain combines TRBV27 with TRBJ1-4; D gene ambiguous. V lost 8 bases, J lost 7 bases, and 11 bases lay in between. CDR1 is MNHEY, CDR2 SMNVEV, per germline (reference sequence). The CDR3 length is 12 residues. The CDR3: CASSGSAEKLFF. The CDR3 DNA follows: TGTGCCAGCTCCGGTTCCGCTGAAAAACTGTTTTTT.

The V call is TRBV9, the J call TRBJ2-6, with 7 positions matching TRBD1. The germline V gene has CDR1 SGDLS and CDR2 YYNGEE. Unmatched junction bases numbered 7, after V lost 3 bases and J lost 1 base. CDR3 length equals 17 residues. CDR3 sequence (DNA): TGTGCCAGCAGCGGTACAGGGGCTATATCTGGGGCCAACGTCCTGACTTTC. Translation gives CASSGTGAISGANVLTF.

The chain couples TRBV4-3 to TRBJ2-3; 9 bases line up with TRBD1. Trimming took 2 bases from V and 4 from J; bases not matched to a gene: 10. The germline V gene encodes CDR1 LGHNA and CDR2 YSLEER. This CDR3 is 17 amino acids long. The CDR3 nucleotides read TGCGCCAGCAGCCAATCTCAGGGACAGGGTTGGTCAGATACGCAGTATTTT. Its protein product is CASSQSQGQGWSDTQYF.

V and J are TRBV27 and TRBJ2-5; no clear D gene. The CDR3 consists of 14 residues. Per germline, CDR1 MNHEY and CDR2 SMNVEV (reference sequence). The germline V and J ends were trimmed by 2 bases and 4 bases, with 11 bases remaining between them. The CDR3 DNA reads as TGTGCCAGCAGTTTAGCTCCCAGCTCAGAGACCCAGTACTTC. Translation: CASSLAPSSETQYF.

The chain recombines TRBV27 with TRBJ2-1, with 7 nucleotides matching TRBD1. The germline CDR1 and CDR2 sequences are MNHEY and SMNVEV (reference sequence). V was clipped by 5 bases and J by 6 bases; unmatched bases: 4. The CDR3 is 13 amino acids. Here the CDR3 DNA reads TGTGCCAGCAGTGCCGGGACAGTCAATGAGCAGTTCTTC. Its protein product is CASSAGTVNEQFF.

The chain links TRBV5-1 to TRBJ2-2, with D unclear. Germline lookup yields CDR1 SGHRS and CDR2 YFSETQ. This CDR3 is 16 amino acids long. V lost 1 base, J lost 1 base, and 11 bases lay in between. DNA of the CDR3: TGCGCCAGCAGCTTGATGTACCGCCAGAACACCGGGGAGCTGTTTTTT. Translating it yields CASSLMYRQNTGELFF.

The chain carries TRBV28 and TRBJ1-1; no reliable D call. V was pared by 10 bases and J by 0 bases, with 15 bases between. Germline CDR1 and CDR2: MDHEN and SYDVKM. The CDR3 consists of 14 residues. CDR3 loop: CATSIRTVNTEAFF. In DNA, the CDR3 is TGTGCCACCTCTATTAGGACCGTGAACACTGAAGCTTTCTTT. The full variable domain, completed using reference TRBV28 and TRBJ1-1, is DVKVTQSSRYLVKRTGEKVFLECVQDMDHENMFWYRQDPGLGLRLIYFSYDVKMKEKGDIPEGYSVSREKKERFSLILESASTNQTSMYLCATSIRTVNTEAFFGQGTRLTVV.

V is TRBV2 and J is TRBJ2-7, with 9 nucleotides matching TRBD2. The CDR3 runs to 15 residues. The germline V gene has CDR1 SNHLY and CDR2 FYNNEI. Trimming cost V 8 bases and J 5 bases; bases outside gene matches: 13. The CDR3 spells CASVPSGNQGDEQYF. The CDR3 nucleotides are TGTGCCAGCGTCCCTAGCGGGAATCAGGGCGACGAGCAGTACTTC.

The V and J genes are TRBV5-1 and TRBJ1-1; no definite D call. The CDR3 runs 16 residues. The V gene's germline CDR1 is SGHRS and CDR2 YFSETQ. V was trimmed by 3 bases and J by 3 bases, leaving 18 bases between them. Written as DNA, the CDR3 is TGCGCCAGCAGCTCTGGCTTGTCTTTTCCGGACACTGAAGCTTTCTTT. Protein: CASSSGLSFPDTEAFF.

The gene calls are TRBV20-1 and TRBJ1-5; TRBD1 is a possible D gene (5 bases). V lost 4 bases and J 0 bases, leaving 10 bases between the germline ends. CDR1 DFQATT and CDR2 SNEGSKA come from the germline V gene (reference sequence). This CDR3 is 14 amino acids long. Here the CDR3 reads CSAKGQGSNQPQHF. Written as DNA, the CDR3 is TGCAGTGCTAAGGGTCAGGGTAGCAATCAGCCCCAGCATTTT.

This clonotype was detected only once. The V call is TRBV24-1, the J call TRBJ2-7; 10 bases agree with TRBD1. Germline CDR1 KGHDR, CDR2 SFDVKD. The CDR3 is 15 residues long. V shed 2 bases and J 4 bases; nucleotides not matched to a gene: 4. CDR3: CATSDSRDRGYEQYF. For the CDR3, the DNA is TGTGCCACCAGTGATTCCCGGGACAGGGGTTACGAGCAGTACTTC.

The CDR3 reads CASSFRDRTYEQYF. CDR3 DNA: TGTGCCAGCAGCTTCCGGGACAGAACCTACGAGCAGTACTTC. The gene calls are TRBV11-3 and TRBJ2-7; 7 bases fit TRBD1. Per the germline V gene, CDR1 is SGHNT and CDR2 is YENEEA. The V gene end was trimmed by 3 bases and the J gene end by 2 bases; junction bases not matched to a gene: 4. The CDR3 length is 14 residues.

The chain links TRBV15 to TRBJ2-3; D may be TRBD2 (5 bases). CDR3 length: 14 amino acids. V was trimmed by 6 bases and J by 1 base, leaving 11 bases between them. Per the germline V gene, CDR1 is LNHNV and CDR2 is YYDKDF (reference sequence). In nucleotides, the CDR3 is TGTGCCACCAGTATCCCCGGGGGCACAGATACGCAGTATTTT. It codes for CATSIPGGTDTQYF.

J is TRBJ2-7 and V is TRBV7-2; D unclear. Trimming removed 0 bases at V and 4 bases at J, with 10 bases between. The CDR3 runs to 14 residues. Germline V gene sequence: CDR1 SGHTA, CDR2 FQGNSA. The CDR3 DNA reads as TGTGCCAGCAGCTTAGCCTCCCATGGGTACGAGCAGTACTTC. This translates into CASSLASHGYEQYF.

Written as DNA, the CDR3 is TGCAGTGCTAGAGATGAAACAACCCACTATGGCTACACCTTC. This encodes CSARDETTHYGYTF. The genes are TRBV20-1 and TRBJ1-2; D gene unclear. V gave up 0 bases and J gave up 3 bases, with 11 bases separating them. This CDR3 is 14 amino acids long. Per germline, CDR1 DFQATT and CDR2 SNEGSKA (reference sequence).

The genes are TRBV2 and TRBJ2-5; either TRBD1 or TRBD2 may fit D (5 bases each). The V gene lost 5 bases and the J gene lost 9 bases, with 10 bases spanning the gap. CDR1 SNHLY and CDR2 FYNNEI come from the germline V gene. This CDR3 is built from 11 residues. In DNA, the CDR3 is TGTGCCAGCAGTCCCTTGGGGGCCCAGTACTTC. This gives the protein CASSPLGAQYF. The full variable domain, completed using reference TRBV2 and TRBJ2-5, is EPEVTQTPSHQVTQMGQEVILRCVPISNHLYFYWYRQILGQKVEFLVSFYNNEISEKSEIFDDQFSVERPDGSNFTLKIRSTKLEDSAMYFCASSPLGAQYFGPGTRLLVL.